Listed here is a single T cell receptor (beta chain). RNA transcripts yielded amplified TCR beta CDR3 regions. The HTBI set primed first-round TCR CDR3 RT-PCR. TCRdb independently ran MiXCR on the multiplex PCR reads; one entry per CDR3 protein. The data contain under 70,000 distinct CDR3 sequences, about 57% of them singletons. The sample belongs to a study of T cells in Graves' hyperthyroidism and ophthalmopathy. This CDR3 is 13 amino acids long. The trim removed 8 bases at V and 2 bases at J, leaving 5 bases unmatched. Germline lookup yields CDR1 SQVTM and CDR2 ANQGSEA. Sample: blood. This chain links TRBV29-1 with TRBJ2-7; 11 bases agree with TRBD2. This receptor was obtained from a woman between 55 and 75 years old with Graves' ophthalmopathy. CDR3 in amino acids: CSFNSGRAYEQYF. The CDR3 DNA reads TGCAGCTTCAATAGCGGGAGGGCCTACGAGCAGTACTTC.